A single TCR beta chain is shown here with its context. The antigen remains undetermined. The protocol was immunoSEQ multiplex PCR, while the TCRdb copy is restricted to in-frame clones and leaves out a portion. The sample yields 200,000 or so clones, 90% to 95% seen once. This sample was included in a study of T cell responses to AZD1222 COVID-19 vaccine. Whole-study results and caveats: In the spike-specific TCR repertoire, nearly half reportedly target unmutated variant regions. Two doses of AZD1222 preceded a rise in Spike-specific TCR breadth and depth.

This CDR3 is built from 14 residues. Per the germline V gene, CDR1 is SGHDT and CDR2 is YYEEEE. With 4 bases removed from V and 6 bases from J, the gap between germline ends came to 15 bases. The V and J genes are TRBV5-6 and TRBJ2-3; tentatively, D is TRBD1 (6 bases). This TCR was sampled from an adult who received the AZD1222 COVID-19 vaccine. Sequenced material: peripheral blood, taken 28 days after the second AZD1222 dose. The CDR3 region is CASSQISRGDTQYF. CDR3 sequence (DNA): TGTGCCAGCAGCCAGATATCGAGGGGGGATACGCAGTATTTT.